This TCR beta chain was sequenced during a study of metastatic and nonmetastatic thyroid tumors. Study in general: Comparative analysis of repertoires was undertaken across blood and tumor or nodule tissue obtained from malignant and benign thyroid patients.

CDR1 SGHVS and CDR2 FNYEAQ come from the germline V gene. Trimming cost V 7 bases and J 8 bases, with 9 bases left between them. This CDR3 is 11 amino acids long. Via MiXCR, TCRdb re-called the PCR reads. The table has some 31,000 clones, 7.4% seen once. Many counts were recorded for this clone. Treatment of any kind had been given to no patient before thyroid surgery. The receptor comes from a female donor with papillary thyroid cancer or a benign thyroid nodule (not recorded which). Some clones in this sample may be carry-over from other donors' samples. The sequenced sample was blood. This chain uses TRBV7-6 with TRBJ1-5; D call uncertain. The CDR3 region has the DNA TGTGCCAGCATCAAACGGGAGCCCCAGCATTTT. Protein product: CASIKREPQHF. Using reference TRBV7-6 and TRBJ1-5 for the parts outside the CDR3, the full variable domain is GAGVSQSPRYKVTKRGQDVALRCDPISGHVSLYWYRQALGQGPEFLTYFNYEAQQDKSGLPNDRFSAERPEGSISTLTIQRTEQRDSAMYRCASIKREPQHFGDGTRLSIL.